This TCR beta chain was sequenced during a study of beta chain features in type 1 diabetes. CD4+ naive, central memory, regulatory and stem cell-like memory cells were sorted via CD45RO/CCR7/CD25/CD127/CD95/CD27. The authors obtained over 95% purity in all sorted populations. Of the isolated RNA, all was reverse transcribed, and so the sequenced material was expressed TCRB transcripts. There were about 3.5 million reads on average in the naive, central memory and regulatory T cell samples. Assay: immunoSEQ multiplex PCR; the TCRdb copy retains only in-frame clones and omits some. The table includes about 140,000 clones, about 10% detected once. The table lists this clone with a few counts. The CDR3 totals 13 residues. The germline V gene encodes CDR1 GTSNPN and CDR2 SVGIG (reference sequence). Trimming removed 0 bases from V and 4 bases from J, with 8 bases in between.

J is TRBJ2-3 and V is TRBV30; tentative D call: TRBD1 (6 bases). The specimen was naive CD4+ T cells from blood. This clonotype originated in a man younger than 35 in good health. The CDR3 here is CAWSVGAADTQYF. The CDR3 DNA follows: TGTGCCTGGAGTGTGGGGGCCGCAGATACGCAGTATTTT.